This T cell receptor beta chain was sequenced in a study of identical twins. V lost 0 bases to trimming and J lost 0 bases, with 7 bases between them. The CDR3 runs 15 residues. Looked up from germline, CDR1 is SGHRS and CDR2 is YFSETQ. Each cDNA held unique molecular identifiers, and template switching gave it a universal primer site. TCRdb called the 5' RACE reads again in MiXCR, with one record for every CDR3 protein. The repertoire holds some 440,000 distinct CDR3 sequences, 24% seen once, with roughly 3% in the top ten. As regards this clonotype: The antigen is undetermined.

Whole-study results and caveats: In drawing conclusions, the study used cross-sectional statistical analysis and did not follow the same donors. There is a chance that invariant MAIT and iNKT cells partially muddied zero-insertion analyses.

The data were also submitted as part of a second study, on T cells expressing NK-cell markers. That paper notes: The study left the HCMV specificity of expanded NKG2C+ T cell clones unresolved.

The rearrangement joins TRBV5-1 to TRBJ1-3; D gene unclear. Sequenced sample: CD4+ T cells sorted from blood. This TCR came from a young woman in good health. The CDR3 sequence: CASSLAASSGNTIYF. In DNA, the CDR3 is TGCGCCAGCAGCTTGGCTGCGAGCTCTGGAAACACCATATATTTT.